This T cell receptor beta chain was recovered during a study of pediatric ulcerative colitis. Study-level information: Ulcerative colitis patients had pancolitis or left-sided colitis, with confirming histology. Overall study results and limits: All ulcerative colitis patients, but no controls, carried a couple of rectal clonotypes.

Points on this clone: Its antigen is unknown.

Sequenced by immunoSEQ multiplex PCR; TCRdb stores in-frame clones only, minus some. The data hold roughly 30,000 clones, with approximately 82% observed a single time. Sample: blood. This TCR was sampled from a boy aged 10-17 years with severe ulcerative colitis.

The DNA of the CDR3 is TGTGCCAGCTCACTGGGGGATCCAGATAGCAATCAGCCCCAGCATTTT. Amino acid sequence: CASSLGDPDSNQPQHF. This rearrangement joins TRBV18 to TRBJ1-5; D perhaps matches TRBD1 (5 bases). The V end lost 4 bases, the J end lost 0 bases, and 13 bases lay between the germline ends. The CDR3 totals 16 residues. Germline V gene lookup returns CDR1 KGHSH and CDR2 LQKENI. Full variable domain (outside the CDR3, taken from reference TRBV18 and TRBJ1-5): NAGVMQNPRHLVRRRGQEARLRCSPMKGHSHVYWYRQLPEEGLKFMVYLQKENIIDESGMPKERFSAEFPKEGPSILRIQQVVRGDSAAYFCASSLGDPDSNQPQHFGDGTRLSIL.